The present TCR beta chain was sequenced within a study of blood T cell repertoires in COVID-19. TCRdb's copy holds only in-frame clones and misses some; the assay was immunoSEQ multiplex PCR. In the table there are approximately 300,000 clones, more than 85% of which are singletons. Participant age was roughly 18 to 95 years, and participants resided in around 24 US areas. Membership in each cohort depended on participant-reported clinical history. Recovery meant two consecutive negative NP/OP PCR tests, professional clearance, or resolved symptoms. Germline V gene sequence: CDR1 MDHEN, CDR2 SYDVKM. V lost 6 bases to trimming and J lost 5 bases, with 11 bases between them. There are 14 residues in the CDR3.

The TCR originated in a woman aged 25 to 39 who had recovered from COVID-19. The specimen sequenced was PBMCs or T cells enriched from blood (not recorded which). The chain uses TRBV28 and TRBJ1-6; TRBD1 might be the D (6 bases). The CDR3 nucleotides are TGTGCCAGCAGGCTACAGGGAAATAATTCACCCCTCCACTTT. Protein product: CASRLQGNNSPLHF.